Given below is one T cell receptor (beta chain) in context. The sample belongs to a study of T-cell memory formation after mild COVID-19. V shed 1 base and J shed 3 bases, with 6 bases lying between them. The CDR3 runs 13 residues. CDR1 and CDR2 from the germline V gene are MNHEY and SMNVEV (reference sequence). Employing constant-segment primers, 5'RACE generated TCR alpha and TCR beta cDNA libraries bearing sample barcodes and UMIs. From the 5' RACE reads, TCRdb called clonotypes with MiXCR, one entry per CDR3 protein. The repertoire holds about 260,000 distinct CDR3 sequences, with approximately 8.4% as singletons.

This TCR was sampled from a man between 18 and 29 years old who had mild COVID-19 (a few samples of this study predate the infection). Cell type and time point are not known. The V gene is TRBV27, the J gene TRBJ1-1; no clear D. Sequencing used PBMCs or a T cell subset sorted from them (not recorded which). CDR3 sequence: CASSLYGYTEAFF. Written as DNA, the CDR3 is TGTGCCAGCAGTTTATATGGATACACTGAAGCTTTCTTT.